The sequence of this TCR beta chain was determined in a study of shared clonotypes between healthy human individuals. The V gene lost 4 bases and the J gene lost 7 bases, with 16 bases spanning the gap. The CDR3 spans 13 residues. Germline CDR1 is SQVTM and CDR2 is ANQGSEA. Sequencing used immunoSEQ multiplex PCR; TCRdb keeps in-frame clones, though not all of them. The sample holds about 530,000 clones, 90% to 97% seen once. The sequenced sample was naive CD4+ T cells sorted from blood. Documented subset: CD45RA+ positively selected. The clonotype originates from a woman in her thirties in good health. The chain links TRBV29-1 to TRBJ1-2, with unresolved D. The CDR3 reads CSVGSGGSSGYTF. As DNA, the CDR3 is TGCAGCGTTGGGAGCGGAGGGTCTAGTGGCTACACCTTC. The full variable domain, rest sourced from reference TRBV29-1 and TRBJ1-2, is SAVISQKPSRDICQRGTSLTIQCQVDSQVTMMFWYRQQPGQSLTLIATANQGSEATYESGFVIDKFPISRPNLTFSTLTVSNMSPEDSSIYLCSVGSGGSSGYTFGSGTRLTVV.